Below are 6 T cell receptor beta chains sequenced from a single sample in a study of blood T cell repertoires in COVID-19. Produced via immunoSEQ multiplex PCR; TCRdb's table is partial and in-frame only. The table records about 100,000 clones, just under 80% of them present only once. Sequenced: peripheral blood. All receptors come from an older man with active or convalescent COVID-19.

The V and J genes are TRBV6-1 and TRBJ1-5; maybe TRBD1 (6 bases). Germline loops: CDR1 MNHNS, CDR2 SASEGT. The CDR3 has 17 residues. Between the trimmed V and J ends, which lost 2 bases and 0 bases, there was a span of 14 bases. CDR3 sequence (DNA): TGTGCCAGCAGTGAAAGGGGACACACCAGTAGCAATCAGCCCCAGCATTTT. As protein: CASSERGHTSSNQPQHF.

J is TRBJ2-3 and V is TRBV24-1; no clear D. The CDR3 contains 12 residues. V was pared by 4 bases and J by 3 bases, with 4 bases between. Germline V gene lookup returns CDR1 KGHDR and CDR2 SFDVKD. CDR3 nucleotides: TGTGCCACCAGTGAAGCGACAGATACGCAGTATTTT. Translating it yields CATSEATDTQYF.

The chain combines TRBV29-1 with TRBJ2-5; no definite D call. The V gene lost 7 bases and the J gene lost 5 bases, with 17 bases spanning the gap. Germline CDR1 is SQVTM and CDR2 is ANQGSEA. The CDR3 runs to 13 residues. The CDR3 reads CSAPGPFLETQYF. Written as DNA, the CDR3 is TGCAGCGCTCCGGGTCCTTTCCTTGAGACCCAGTACTTC.

The J gene is TRBJ2-5, the V gene TRBV13, with TRBD2 matching 7 bases. V was clipped by 5 bases and J by 4 bases; unmatched bases: 7. The CDR3 has 14 amino acids. CDR1 and CDR2 (germline): PRHDT, FYEKMQ (reference sequence). The CDR3 here is CASSPGLVGETQYF. CDR3 nucleotide sequence: TGTGCCAGCAGCCCTGGACTAGTAGGAGAGACCCAGTACTTC. The full variable domain, its missing parts supplied by reference TRBV13 and TRBJ2-5, is AAGVIQSPRHLIKEKRETATLKCYPIPRHDTVYWYQQGPGQDPQFLISFYEKMQSDKGSIPDRFSAQQFSDYHSELNMSSLELGDSALYFCASSPGLVGETQYFGPGTRLLVL.

The CDR3 coding sequence is TGCGCCAGCAGCTTGGGCGCGGGAGGGAAAGAGACCCAGTACTTC. It yields the protein CASSLGAGGKETQYF. V and J are TRBV5-1 and TRBJ2-5; 9 bases match TRBD2. Trimming took 0 bases from V and 3 from J; bases not matched to a gene: 3. Germline CDR1 SGHRS, CDR2 YFSETQ. The CDR3 consists of 15 residues.

This chain uses TRBV30 with TRBJ1-3, with D unclear. V shed 3 bases and J shed 3 bases, with 9 bases lying between them. Looked up from germline, CDR1 is GTSNPN and CDR2 is SVGIG (reference sequence). The CDR3 is made up of 13 amino acids. CDR3 residues: CAWRPRVGNTIYF. The CDR3 bases are TGTGCCTGGAGGCCCCGAGTTGGAAACACCATATATTTT.